The source of this T cell receptor (beta chain) is a study of blood T cell repertoires in COVID-19. The CDR3 covers 14 residues. CDR1 is MGHRA and CDR2 is YSYEKL in the germline V gene. V lost 2 bases to trimming and J lost 8 bases, with 15 bases between them. Profiling relied on immunoSEQ multiplex PCR, and the TCRdb table lists in-frame clones only, not all of them. The sample consists of 250,000 to 300,000 clones, 65% to 85% of them appearing once. In terms of age and location, participants ranged from roughly 18 to 95 years and lived in about two dozen US areas. Sequencing was carried out using PBMCs or T cells enriched from blood (not recorded which). This chain links TRBV4-1 with TRBJ1-2; D is perhaps TRBD1 (6 bases). The sequence was obtained from a man in his fifties who had recovered from COVID-19. The CDR3 sequence: CASSQSTGDRGYTF. The CDR3 bases are TGCGCCAGCAGCCAATCGACAGGAGACAGGGGCTACACCTTC.